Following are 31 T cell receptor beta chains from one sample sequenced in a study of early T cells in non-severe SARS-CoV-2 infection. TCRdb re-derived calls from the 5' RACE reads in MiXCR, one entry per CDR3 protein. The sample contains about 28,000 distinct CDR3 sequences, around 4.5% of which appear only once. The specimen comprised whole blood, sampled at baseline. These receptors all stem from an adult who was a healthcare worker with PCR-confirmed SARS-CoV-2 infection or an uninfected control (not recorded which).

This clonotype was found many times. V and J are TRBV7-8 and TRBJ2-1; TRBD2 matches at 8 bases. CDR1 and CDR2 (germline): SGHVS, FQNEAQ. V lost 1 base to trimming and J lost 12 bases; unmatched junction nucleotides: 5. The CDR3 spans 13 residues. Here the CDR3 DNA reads TGTGCCAGCAGCTTAGTGCGGGAGGACGGGCAGTTCTTC. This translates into CASSLVREDGQFF.

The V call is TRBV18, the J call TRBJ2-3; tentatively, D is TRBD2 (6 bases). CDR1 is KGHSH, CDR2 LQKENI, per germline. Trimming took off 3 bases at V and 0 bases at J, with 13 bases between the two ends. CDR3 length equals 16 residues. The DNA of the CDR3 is TGTGCCAGCTCACCTCTACCCGGGACTAGCACAGATACGCAGTATTTT. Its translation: CASSPLPGTSTDTQYF.

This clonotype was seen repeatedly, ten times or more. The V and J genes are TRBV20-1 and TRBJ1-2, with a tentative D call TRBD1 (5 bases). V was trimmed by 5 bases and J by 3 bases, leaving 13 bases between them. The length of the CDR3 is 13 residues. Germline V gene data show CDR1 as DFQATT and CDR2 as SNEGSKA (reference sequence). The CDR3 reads CSARTGGDYGYTF. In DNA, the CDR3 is TGCAGTGCTCGGACGGGGGGGGACTATGGCTACACCTTC.

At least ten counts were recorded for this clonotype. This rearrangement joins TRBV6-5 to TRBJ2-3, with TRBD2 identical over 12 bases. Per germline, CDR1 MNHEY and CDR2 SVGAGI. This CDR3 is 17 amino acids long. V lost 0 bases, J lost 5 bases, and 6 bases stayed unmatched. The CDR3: CASSYSFPSGRGDTQYF. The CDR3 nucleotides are TGTGCCAGCAGTTACTCTTTTCCTAGCGGGAGGGGAGATACGCAGTATTTT.

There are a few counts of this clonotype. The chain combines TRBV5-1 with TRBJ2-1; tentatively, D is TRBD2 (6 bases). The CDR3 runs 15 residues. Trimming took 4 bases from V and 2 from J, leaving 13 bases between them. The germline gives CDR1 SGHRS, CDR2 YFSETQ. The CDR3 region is CASSLMEGTYNEQFF. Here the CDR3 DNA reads TGCGCCAGCAGCCTCATGGAGGGAACCTACAATGAGCAGTTCTTC.

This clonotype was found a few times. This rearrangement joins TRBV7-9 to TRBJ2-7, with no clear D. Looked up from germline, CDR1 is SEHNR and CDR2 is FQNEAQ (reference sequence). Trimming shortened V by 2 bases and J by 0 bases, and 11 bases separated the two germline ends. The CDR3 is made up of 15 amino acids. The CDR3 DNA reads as TGTGCCAGCAGCTTAAGCGCGGTTAGCTCCTACGAGCAGTACTTC. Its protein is CASSLSAVSSYEQYF.

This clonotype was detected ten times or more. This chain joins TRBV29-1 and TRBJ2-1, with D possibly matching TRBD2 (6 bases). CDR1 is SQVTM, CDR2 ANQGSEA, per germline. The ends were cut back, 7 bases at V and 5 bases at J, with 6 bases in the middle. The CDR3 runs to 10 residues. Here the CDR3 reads CSGRDNEQFF. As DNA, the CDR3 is TGCAGCGGGAGGGACAATGAGCAGTTCTTC.

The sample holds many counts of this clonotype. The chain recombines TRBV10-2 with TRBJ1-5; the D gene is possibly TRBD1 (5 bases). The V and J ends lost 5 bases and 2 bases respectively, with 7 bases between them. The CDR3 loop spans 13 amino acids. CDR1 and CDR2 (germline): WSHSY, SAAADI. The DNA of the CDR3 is TGCGCCAGCAGTTCGGGGGGCAATCAGCCCCAGCATTTT. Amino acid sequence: CASSSGGNQPQHF.

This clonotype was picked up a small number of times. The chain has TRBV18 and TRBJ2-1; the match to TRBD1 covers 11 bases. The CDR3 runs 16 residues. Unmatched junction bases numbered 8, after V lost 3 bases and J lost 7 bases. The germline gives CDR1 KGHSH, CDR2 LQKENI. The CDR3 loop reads CASSPPGQGVTNEQFF. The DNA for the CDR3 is TGTGCCAGCTCACCCCCGGGACAGGGGGTAACTAATGAGCAGTTCTTC.

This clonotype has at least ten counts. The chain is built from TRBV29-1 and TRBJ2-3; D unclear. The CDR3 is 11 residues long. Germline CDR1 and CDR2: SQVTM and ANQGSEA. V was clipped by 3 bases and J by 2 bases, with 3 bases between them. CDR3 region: CSVDSTDTQYF. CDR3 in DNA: TGCAGCGTTGATTCCACAGATACGCAGTATTTT.

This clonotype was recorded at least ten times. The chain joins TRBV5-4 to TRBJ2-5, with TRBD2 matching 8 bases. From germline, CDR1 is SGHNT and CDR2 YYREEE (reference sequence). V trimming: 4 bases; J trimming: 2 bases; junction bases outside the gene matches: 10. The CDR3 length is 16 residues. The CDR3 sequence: CASSPIGGGPQETQYF. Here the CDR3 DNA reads TGTGCCAGCAGCCCTATAGGCGGGGGGCCGCAAGAGACCCAGTACTTC.

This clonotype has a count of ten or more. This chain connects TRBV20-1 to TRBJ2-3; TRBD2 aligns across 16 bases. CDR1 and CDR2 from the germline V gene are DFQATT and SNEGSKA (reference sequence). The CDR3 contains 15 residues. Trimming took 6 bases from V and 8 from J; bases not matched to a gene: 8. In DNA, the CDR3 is TGCAGTGCATCTCCGGGACTAGCGGGGGGGCGTACGCAGTATTTT. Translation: CSASPGLAGGRTQYF.

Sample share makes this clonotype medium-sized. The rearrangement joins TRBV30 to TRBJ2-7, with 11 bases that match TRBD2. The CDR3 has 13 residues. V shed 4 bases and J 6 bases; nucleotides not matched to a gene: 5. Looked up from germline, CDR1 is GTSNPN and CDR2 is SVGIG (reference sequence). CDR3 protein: CAWTSGLAAEQYF. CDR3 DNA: TGTGCCTGGACTTCGGGACTAGCGGCCGAGCAGTACTTC.

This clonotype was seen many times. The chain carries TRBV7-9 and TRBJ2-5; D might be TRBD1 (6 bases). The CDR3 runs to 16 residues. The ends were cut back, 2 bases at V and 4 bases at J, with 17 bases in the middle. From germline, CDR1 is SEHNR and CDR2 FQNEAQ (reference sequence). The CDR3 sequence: CASSLSFPQGAETQYF. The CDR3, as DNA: TGTGCCAGCAGCTTAAGCTTCCCACAGGGCGCAGAGACCCAGTACTTC.

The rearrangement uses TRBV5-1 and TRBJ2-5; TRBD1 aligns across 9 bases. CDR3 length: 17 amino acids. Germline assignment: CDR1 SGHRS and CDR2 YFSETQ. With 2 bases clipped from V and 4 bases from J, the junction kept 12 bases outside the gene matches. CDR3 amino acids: CASSFWSGTGTRETQYF. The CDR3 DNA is TGCGCCAGCAGCTTTTGGTCCGGGACAGGGACACGAGAGACCCAGTACTTC.

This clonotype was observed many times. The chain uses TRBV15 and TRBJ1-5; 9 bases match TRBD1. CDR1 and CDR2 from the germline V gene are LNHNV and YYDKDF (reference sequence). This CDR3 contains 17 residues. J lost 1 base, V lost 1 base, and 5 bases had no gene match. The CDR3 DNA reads TGTGCCACCAGCAGAGTACAGGGGGCGATGAGCAATCAGCCCCAGCATTTT. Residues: CATSRVQGAMSNQPQHF. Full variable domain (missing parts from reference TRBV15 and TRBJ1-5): DAMVIQNPRYQVTQFGKPVTLSCSQTLNHNVMYWYQQKSSQAPKLLFHYYDKDFNNEADTPDNFQSRRPNTSFCFLDIRSPGLGDTAMYLCATSRVQGAMSNQPQHFGDGTRLSIL.

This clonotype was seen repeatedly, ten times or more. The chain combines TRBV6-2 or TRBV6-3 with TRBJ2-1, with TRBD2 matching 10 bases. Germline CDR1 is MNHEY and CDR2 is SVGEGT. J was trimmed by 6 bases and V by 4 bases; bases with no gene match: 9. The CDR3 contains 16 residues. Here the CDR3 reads CASSSLAGARGNEQFF. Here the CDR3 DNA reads TGTGCCAGCAGTTCCCTAGCGGGGGCCCGGGGCAATGAGCAGTTCTTC.

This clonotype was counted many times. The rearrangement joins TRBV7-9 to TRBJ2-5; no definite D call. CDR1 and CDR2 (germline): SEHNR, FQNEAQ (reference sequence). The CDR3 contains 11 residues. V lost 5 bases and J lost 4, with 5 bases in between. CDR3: CASSHGETQYF. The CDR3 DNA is TGTGCCAGCAGCCATGGAGAGACCCAGTACTTC. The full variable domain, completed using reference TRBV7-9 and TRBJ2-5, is DTGVSQNPRHKITKRGQNVTFRCDPISEHNRLYWYRQTLGQGPEFLTYFQNEAQLEKSRLLSDRFSAERPKGSFSTLEIQRTEQGDSAMYLCASSHGETQYFGPGTRLLVL.

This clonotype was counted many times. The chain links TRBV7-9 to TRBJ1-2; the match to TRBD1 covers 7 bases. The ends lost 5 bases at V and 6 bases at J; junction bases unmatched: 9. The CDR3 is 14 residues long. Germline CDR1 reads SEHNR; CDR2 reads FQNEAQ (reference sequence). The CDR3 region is CASSDERQGHGYTF. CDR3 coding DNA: TGTGCCAGCAGCGACGAACGACAGGGCCATGGCTACACCTTC.

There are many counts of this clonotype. The CDR3 DNA reads TGTGCCAGCAGCTTAGAAGGGCGACCAGCCTACATGAACACTGAAGCTTTCTTT. As protein: CASSLEGRPAYMNTEAFF. The chain is built from TRBV11-3 and TRBJ1-1; D gene uncertain. Trimming took 0 bases from V and 0 from J, leaving 17 bases between them. CDR1 SGHNT and CDR2 YENEEA come from the germline V gene. The CDR3 loop spans 18 amino acids.

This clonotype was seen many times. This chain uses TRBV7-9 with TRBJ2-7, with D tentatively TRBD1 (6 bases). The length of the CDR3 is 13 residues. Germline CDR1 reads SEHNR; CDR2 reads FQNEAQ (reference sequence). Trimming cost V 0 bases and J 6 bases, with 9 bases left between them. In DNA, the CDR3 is TGTGCCAGCAGCTTAGCACAGGGAAGCGAGCAGTACTTC. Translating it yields CASSLAQGSEQYF. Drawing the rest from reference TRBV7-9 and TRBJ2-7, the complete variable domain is DTGVSQNPRHKITKRGQNVTFRCDPISEHNRLYWYRQTLGQGPEFLTYFQNEAQLEKSRLLSDRFSAERPKGSFSTLEIQRTEQGDSAMYLCASSLAQGSEQYFGPGTRLTVT.

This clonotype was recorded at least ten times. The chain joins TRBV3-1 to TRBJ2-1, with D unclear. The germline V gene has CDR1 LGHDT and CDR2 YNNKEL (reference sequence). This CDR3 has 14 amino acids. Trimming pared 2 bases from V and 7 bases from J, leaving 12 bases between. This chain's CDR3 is CASSQLSYGNEQFF. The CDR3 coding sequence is TGTGCCAGCAGCCAATTATCCTATGGTAATGAGCAGTTCTTC.

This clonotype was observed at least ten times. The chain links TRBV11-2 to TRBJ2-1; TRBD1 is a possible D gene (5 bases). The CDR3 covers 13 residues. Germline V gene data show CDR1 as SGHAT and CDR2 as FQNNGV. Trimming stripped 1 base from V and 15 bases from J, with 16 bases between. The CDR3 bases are TGTGCCAGCAGCTTAGTATCCCACCAGGGCTCGTTCTTC. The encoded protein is CASSLVSHQGSFF.

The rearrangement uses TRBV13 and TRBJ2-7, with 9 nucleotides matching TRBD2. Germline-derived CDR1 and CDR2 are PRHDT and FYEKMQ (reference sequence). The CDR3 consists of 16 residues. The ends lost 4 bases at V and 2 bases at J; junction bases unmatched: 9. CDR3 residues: CASSSRAGGLPYEQYF. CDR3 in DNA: TGTGCCAGCAGCTCCCGAGCGGGGGGTCTTCCCTACGAGCAGTACTTC.

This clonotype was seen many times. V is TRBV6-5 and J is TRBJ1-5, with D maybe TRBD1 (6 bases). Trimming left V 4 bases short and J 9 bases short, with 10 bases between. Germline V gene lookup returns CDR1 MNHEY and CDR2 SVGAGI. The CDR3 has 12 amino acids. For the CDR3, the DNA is TGTGCCAGCAGTTCCCCGACAGGGCCCCAGCATTTT. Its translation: CASSSPTGPQHF.

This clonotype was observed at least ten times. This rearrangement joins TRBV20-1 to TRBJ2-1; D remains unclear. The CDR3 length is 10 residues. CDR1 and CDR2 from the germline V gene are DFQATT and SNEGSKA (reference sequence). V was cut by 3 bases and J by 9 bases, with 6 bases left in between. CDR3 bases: TGCAGTGCTAGGCTACGTGAGCAGTTCTTC. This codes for CSARLREQFF.

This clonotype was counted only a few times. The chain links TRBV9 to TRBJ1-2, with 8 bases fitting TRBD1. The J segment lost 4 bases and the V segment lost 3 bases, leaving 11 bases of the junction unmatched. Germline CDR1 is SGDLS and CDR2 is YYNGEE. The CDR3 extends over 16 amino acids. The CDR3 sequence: CASSADRGILFYGYTF. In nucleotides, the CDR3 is TGTGCCAGCAGCGCAGACAGGGGCATACTCTTCTATGGCTACACCTTC.

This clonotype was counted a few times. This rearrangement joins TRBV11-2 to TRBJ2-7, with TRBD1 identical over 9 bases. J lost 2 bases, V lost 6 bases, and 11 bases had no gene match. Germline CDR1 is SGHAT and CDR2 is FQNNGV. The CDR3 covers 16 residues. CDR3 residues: CASSQIGQGSTYEQYF. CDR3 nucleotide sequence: TGTGCCAGCAGTCAAATTGGACAGGGGAGCACCTACGAGCAGTACTTC. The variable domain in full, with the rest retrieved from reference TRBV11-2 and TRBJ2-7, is EAGVAQSPRYKIIEKRQSVAFWCNPISGHATLYWYQQILGQGPKLLIQFQNNGVVDDSQLPKDRFSAERLKGVDSTLKIQPAKLEDSAVYLCASSQIGQGSTYEQYFGPGTRLTVT.

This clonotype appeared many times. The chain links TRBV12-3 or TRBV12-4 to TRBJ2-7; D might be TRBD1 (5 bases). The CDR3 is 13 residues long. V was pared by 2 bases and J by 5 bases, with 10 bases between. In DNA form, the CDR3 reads TGTGCCAGCAGTTTAATGCAGGGCCACGAGCAGTACTTC. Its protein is CASSLMQGHEQYF.

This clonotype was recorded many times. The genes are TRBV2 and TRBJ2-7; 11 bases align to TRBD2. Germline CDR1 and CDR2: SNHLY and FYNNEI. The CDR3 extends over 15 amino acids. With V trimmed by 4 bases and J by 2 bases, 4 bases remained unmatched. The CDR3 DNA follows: TGTGCCAGCAGTGGGACTAGCGGGTACACCTACGAGCAGTACTTC. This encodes CASSGTSGYTYEQYF.

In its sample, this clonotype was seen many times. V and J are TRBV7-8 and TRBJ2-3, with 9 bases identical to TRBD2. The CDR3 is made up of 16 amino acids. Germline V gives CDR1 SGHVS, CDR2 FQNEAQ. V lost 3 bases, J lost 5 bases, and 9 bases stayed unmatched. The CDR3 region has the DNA TGTGCCAGCAGCTTTGGGCGAGCGGGGGGCGGAGATACGCAGTATTTT. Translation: CASSFGRAGGGDTQYF. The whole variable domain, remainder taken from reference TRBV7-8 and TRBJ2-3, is GAGVSQSPRYKVAKRGQDVALRCDPISGHVSLFWYQQALGQGPEFLTYFQNEAQLDKSGLPSDRFFAERPEGSVSTLKIQRTQQEDSAVYLCASSFGRAGGGDTQYFGPGTRLTVL.